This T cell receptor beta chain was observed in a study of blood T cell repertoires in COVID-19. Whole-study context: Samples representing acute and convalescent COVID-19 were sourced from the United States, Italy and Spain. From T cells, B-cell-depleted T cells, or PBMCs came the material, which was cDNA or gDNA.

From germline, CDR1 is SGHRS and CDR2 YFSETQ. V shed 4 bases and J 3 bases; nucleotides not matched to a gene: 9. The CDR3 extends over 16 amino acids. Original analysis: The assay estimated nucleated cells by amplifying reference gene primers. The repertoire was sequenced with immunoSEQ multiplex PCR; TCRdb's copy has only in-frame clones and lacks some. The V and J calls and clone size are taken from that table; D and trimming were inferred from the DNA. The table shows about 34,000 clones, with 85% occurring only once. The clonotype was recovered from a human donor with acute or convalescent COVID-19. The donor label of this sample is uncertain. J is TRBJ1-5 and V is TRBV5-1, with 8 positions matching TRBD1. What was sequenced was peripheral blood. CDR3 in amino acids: CASSQGGQGINQPQHF. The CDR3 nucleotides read TGCGCCAGCAGCCAAGGAGGACAGGGCATCAATCAGCCCCAGCATTTT.